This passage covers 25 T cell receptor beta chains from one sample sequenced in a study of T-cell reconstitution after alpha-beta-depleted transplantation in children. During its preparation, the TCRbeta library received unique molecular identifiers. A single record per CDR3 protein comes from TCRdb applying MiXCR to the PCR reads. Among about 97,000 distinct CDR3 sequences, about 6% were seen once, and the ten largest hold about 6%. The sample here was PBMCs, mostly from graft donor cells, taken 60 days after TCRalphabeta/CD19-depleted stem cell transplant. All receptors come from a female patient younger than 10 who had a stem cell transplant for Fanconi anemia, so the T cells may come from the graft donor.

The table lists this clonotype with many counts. CDR3 sequence reads: CASSQGREIPYEQYF. DNA for the CDR3: TGTGCCAGCAGCCAAGGCCGGGAAATTCCCTACGAGCAGTACTTC. The V gene is TRBV4-2, the J gene TRBJ2-7; D may be TRBD2 (5 bases). Germline CDR1 LGHNA, CDR2 YNFKEQ. The V and J ends lost 1 base and 2 bases respectively, with 12 bases between them. CDR3 length: 15 amino acids.

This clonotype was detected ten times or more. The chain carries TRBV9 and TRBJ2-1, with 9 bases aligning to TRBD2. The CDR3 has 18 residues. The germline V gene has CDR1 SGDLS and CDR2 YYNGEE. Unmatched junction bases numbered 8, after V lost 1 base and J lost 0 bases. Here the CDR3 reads CASSVNPNSGSSYNEQFF. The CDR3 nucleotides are TGTGCCAGCAGCGTAAACCCAAATAGCGGGAGCTCCTACAATGAGCAGTTCTTC.

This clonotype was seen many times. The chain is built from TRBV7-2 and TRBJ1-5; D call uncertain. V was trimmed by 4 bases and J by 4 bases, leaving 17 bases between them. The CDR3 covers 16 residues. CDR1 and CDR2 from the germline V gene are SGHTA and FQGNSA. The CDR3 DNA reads TGTGCCAGCAGCTCCCTTGCCGGGCAGCTTAATCAGCCCCAGCATTTT. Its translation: CASSSLAGQLNQPQHF.

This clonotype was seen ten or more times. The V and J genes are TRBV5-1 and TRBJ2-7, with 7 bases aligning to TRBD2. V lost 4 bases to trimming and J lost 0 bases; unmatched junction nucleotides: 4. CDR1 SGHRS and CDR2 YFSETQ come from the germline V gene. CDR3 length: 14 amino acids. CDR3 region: CASSPGGGSYEQYF. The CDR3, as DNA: TGCGCCAGCAGCCCGGGGGGAGGCTCCTACGAGCAGTACTTC.

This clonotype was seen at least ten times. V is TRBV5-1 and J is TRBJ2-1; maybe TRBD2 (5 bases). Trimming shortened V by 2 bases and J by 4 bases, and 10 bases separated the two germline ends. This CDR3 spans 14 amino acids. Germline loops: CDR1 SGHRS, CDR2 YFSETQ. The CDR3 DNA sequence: TGCGCCAGCAGCTTCGGCCGGGATTACAATGAGCAGTTCTTC. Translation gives CASSFGRDYNEQFF.

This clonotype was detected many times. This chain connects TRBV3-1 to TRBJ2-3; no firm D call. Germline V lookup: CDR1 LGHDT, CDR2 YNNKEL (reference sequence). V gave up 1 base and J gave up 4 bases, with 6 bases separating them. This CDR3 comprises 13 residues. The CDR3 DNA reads TGTGCCAGCAGCCAAGGAGCAGCAGATACGCAGTATTTT. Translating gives CASSQGAADTQYF.

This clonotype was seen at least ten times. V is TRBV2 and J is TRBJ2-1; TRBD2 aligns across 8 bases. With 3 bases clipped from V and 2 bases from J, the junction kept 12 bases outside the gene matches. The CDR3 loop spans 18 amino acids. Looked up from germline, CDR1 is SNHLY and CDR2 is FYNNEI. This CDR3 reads CASSDSLRTSGPYNEQFF. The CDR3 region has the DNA TGTGCCAGCAGTGATTCTCTCCGTACTAGCGGTCCCTACAATGAGCAGTTCTTC.

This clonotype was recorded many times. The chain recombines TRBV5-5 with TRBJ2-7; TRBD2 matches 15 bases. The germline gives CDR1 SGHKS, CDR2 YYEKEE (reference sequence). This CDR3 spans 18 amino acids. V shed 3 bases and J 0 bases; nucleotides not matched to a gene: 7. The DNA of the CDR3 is TGTGCCAGCAGCTCCGGGACTAGCGGGGGGCTTTACTCCTACGAGCAGTACTTC. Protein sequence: CASSSGTSGGLYSYEQYF.

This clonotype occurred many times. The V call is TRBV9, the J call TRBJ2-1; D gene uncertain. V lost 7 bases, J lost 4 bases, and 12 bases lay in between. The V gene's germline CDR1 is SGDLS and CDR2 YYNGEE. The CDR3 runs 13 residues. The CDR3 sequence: CASGPAGYNEQFF. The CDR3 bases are TGTGCCAGCGGACCGGCAGGTTACAATGAGCAGTTCTTC.

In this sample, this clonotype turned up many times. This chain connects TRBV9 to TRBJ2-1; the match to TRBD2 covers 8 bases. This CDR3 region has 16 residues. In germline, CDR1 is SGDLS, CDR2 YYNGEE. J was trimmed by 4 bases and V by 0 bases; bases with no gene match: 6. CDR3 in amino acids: CASSVGGGRHYNEQFF. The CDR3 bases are TGTGCCAGCAGCGTAGGTGGCGGGAGGCATTACAATGAGCAGTTCTTC.

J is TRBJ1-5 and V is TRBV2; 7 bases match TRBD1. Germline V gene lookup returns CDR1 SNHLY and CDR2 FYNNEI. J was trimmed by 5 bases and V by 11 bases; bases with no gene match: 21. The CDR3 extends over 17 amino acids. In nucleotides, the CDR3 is TGTGCCTTCAGTTTCCCGATGACAGGGAATCTAGATCAGCCCCAGCATTTT. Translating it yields CAFSFPMTGNLDQPQHF.

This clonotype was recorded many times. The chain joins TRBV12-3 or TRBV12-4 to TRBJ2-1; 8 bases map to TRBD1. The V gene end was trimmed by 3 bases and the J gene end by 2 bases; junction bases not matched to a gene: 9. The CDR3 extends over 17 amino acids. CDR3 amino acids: CASSFATGTGPYNEQFF. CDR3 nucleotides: TGTGCCAGCAGTTTCGCAACCGGGACAGGCCCCTACAATGAGCAGTTCTTC.

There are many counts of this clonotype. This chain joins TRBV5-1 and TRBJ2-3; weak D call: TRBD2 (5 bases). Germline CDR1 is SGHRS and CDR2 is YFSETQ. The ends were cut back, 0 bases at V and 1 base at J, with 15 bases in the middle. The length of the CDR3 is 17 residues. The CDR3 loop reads CASSLAGLMLGTDTQYF. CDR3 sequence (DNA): TGCGCCAGCAGCTTGGCCGGACTGATGCTAGGCACAGATACGCAGTATTTT.

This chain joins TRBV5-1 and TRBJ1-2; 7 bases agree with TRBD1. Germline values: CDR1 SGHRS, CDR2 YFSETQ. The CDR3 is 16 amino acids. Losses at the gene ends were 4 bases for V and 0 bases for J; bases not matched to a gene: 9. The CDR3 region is CASSLLRQGANYGYTF. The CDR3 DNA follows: TGCGCCAGCAGCCTTTTACGACAGGGAGCTAACTATGGCTACACCTTC.

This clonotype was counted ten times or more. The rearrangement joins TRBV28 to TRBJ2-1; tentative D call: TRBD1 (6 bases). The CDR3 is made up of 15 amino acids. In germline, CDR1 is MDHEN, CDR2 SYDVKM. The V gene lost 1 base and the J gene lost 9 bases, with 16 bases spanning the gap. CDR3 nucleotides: TGTGCCAGCAGTTTATTGTGGAAACAAGGGGGTGAGCAGTTCTTC. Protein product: CASSLLWKQGGEQFF.

The CDR3 here is CSASPGQKRLTEAFF. As DNA, the CDR3 is TGCAGTGCCTCACCTGGACAGAAGAGACTCACTGAAGCTTTCTTT. The J gene is TRBJ1-1, the V gene TRBV20-1, with D perhaps matching TRBD1 (6 bases). The CDR3 runs to 15 residues. Germline CDR1 is DFQATT and CDR2 is SNEGSKA (reference sequence). With 6 bases removed from V and 4 bases from J, the gap between germline ends came to 21 bases.

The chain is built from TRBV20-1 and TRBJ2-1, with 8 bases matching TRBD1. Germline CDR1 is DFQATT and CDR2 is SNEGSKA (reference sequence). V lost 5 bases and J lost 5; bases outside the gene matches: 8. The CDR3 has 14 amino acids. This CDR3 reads CSAEGQGMNNEQFF. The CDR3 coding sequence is TGCAGTGCTGAAGGACAGGGTATGAACAATGAGCAGTTCTTC.

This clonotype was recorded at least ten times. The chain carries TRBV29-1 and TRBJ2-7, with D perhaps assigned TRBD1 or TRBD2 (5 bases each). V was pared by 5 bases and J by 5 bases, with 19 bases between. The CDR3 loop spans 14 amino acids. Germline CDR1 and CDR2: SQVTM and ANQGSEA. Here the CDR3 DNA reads TGCAGCGTTCTCGGGGCAGGGAATGCCCACGAGCAGTACTTC. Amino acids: CSVLGAGNAHEQYF.

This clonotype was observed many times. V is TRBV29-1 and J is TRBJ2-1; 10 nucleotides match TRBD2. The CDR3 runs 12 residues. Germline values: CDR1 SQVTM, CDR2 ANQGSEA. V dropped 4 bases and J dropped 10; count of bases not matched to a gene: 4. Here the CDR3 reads CSVGASGREQFF. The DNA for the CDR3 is TGCAGCGTTGGGGCTAGCGGGAGAGAGCAGTTCTTC.

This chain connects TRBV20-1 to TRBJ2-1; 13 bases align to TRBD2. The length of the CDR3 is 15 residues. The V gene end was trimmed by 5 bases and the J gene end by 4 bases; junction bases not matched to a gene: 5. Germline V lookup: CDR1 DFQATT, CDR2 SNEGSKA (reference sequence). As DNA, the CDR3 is TGCAGTGCTGGACTAGCGGGAGTAGGGTACAATGAGCAGTTCTTC. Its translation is CSAGLAGVGYNEQFF.

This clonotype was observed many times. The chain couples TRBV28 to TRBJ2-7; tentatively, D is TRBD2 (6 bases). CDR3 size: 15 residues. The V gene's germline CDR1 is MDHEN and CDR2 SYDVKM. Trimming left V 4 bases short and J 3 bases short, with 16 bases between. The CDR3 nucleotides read TGTGCCAGCAGTTGGTCCTGGCGGGGCCTCTACGAGCAGTACTTC. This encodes CASSWSWRGLYEQYF.

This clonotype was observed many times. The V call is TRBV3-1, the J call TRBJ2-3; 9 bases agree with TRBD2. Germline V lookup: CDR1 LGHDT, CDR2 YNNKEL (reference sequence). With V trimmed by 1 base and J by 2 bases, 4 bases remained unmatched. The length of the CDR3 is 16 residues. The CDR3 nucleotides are TGTGCCAGCAGCCAAGGTCTAGCGGGGACCACAGATACGCAGTATTTT. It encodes CASSQGLAGTTDTQYF.

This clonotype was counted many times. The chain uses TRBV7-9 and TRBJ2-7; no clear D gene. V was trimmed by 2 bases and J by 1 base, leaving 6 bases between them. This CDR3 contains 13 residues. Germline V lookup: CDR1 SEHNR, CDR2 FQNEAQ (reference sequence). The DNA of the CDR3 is TGTGCCAGCAGCTTATATCCGTCCTACGAGCAGTACTTC. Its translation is CASSLYPSYEQYF.

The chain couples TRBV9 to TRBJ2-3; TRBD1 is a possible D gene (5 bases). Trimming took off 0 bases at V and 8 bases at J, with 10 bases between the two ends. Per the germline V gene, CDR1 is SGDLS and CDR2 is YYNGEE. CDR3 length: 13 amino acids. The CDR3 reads CASSVESGATQYF. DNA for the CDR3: TGTGCCAGCAGCGTAGAGTCTGGGGCTACGCAGTATTTT.

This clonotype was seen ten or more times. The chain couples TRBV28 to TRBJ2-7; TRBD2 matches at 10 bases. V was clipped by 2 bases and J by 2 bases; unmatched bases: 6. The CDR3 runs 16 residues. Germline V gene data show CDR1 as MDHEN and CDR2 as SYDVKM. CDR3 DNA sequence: TGTGCCAGCAGTTTAAGTGGGACTAGCGTAACCTACGAGCAGTACTTC. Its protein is CASSLSGTSVTYEQYF.